Here is one T cell receptor beta chain with its context. The data were taken from a study of blood T cell repertoires in COVID-19. Study summary: Nucleic acid was either cDNA or gDNA, and it came from T cells, B-cell-depleted T cells, or PBMCs.

Sequenced by immunoSEQ multiplex PCR; TCRdb stores in-frame clones only, minus some. The sample lists 110,000 to 150,000 clones; roughly 83% were seen once. The CDR3 is 16 residues long. V shed 1 base, J shed 7 bases, and the junction held 7 bases outside the gene matches. Germline V CDR1 and CDR2: MGHRA, YSYEKL. This chain links TRBV4-1 with TRBJ2-1, with 10 bases that match TRBD2. The sequencing sample was made of PBMCs or T cells enriched from blood (not recorded which). The TCR sequence derives from a man over 45 who had recovered from COVID-19. The CDR3 region has the DNA TGCGCCAGCAGCCAAGGGCTAGCGGGGGTATGGAATGAGCAGTTCTTC. Amino acids: CASSQGLAGVWNEQFF.